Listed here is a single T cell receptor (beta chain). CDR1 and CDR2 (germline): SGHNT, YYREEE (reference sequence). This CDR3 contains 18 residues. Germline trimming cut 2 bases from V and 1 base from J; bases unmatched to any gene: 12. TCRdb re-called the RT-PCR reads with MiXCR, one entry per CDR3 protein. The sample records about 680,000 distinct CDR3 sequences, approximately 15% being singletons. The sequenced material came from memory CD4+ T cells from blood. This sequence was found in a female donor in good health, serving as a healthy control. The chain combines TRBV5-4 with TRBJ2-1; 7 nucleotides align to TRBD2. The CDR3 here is CASSFGGSRRGSYNEQFF. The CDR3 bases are TGTGCCAGCAGCTTTGGGGGGTCGCGGCGGGGGTCCTACAATGAGCAGTTCTTC.